These 17 T cell receptor beta chains were all obtained from the same sample, sequenced in a study of CD8 T cells in ankylosing spondylitis. A single record per CDR3 protein comes from TCRdb applying MiXCR to the 5' RACE reads. Here the sample spans around 160,000 distinct CDR3 sequences, roughly 11% being singletons. Sequencing was done on a sample of blood, either unsorted or a sorted T cell fraction (not recorded which). Receptor source: a male donor with ankylosing spondylitis or in good health (not recorded which).

In this sample, this clonotype turned up many times. The chain employs TRBV11-2 and TRBJ2-4, with no clear D. The CDR3 runs 15 residues. Trimming shortened V by 0 bases and J by 0 bases, and 6 bases separated the two germline ends. Germline V gene sequence: CDR1 SGHAT, CDR2 FQNNGV. The CDR3 spells CASSLDYGAKNIQYF. CDR3 DNA: TGTGCCAGCAGCTTAGATTACGGAGCCAAAAACATTCAGTACTTC.

This clonotype was detected many times. J is TRBJ2-5 and V is TRBV5-1; D may be TRBD2 (5 bases). In germline, CDR1 is SGHRS, CDR2 YFSETQ. The CDR3 consists of 14 residues. Between the trimmed V and J ends, which lost 1 base and 5 bases, there was a span of 12 bases. The CDR3, as DNA: TGCGCCAGCAGCTTGCTGCATTTAGCGGAGACCCAGTACTTC. Its translation is CASSLLHLAETQYF. Complete variable domain (other parts from reference TRBV5-1 and TRBJ2-5): KAGVTQTPRYLIKTRGQQVTLSCSPISGHRSVSWYQQTPGQGLQFLFEYFSETQRNKGNFPGRFSGRQFSNSRSEMNVSTLELGDSALYLCASSLLHLAETQYFGPGTRLLVL.

The table lists this clonotype with many counts. The rearrangement uses TRBV5-1 and TRBJ2-7; no firm D call. The V end lost 0 bases, the J end lost 2 bases, and 9 bases lay between the germline ends. Germline V lookup: CDR1 SGHRS, CDR2 YFSETQ. This CDR3 has 14 residues. CDR3 loop: CASSLGYETYEQYF. The CDR3 DNA reads as TGCGCCAGCAGCTTGGGTTACGAGACCTACGAGCAGTACTTC.

This clonotype appeared many times. The chain links TRBV29-1 to TRBJ1-1, with no clear D. Germline values: CDR1 SQVTM, CDR2 ANQGSEA. V lost 7 bases and J 0 bases, leaving 12 bases between the germline ends. The CDR3 loop spans 13 amino acids. The CDR3 sequence is CSARHEVNTEAFF. CDR3 nucleotide sequence: TGCAGCGCTAGACACGAGGTGAACACTGAAGCTTTCTTT.

This clonotype was seen at least ten times. The rearrangement links TRBV6-1 to TRBJ2-2; D is tentatively TRBD1 or TRBD2 (5 bases each). The V gene's germline CDR1 is MNHNS and CDR2 SASEGT. V was cut by 8 bases and J by 3 bases, with 13 bases left in between. This CDR3 spans 14 amino acids. The CDR3 region is CASSPGPHTGELFF. Here the CDR3 DNA reads TGTGCCAGCTCCCCGGGACCACACACCGGGGAGCTGTTTTTT.

The chain links TRBV4-2 to TRBJ1-1, with D hard to call. V gave up 0 bases and J gave up 11 bases, with 13 bases separating them. The CDR3 covers 13 residues. The V gene's germline CDR1 is LGHNA and CDR2 YNFKEQ. The CDR3 sequence is CASSQDHVVGAFF. The CDR3 nucleotides are TGTGCCAGCAGCCAAGATCACGTCGTAGGCGCTTTCTTT.

This clonotype was recorded at least ten times. The chain carries TRBV10-2 and TRBJ2-3, with D hard to call. The CDR3 covers 12 residues. The germline gives CDR1 WSHSY, CDR2 SAAADI. The germline V and J ends were trimmed by 1 base and 2 bases, with 1 base remaining between them. The CDR3: CASSEYTDTQYF. CDR3 DNA sequence: TGCGCCAGCAGTGAGTACACAGATACGCAGTATTTT.

In its sample, this clonotype was seen many times. The rearrangement uses TRBV12-3 or TRBV12-4 and TRBJ2-1, with a tentative D call TRBD2 (6 bases). V lost 6 bases and J 5 bases, leaving 20 bases between the germline ends. The CDR3 is 16 amino acids. The CDR3 protein is CASSTPPPGLDNEQFF. The CDR3 nucleotides read TGTGCCAGCAGCACCCCCCCTCCGGGACTTGACAATGAGCAGTTCTTC.

A few counts support this clonotype. The gene calls are TRBV12-3 or TRBV12-4 and TRBJ2-5; D is possibly TRBD1 (5 bases). V dropped 5 bases and J dropped 2 bases, with 9 bases sitting between them. The length of the CDR3 is 13 residues. The CDR3 spells CASSRRQQETQYF. CDR3 nucleotide sequence: TGTGCCAGCAGTCGACGACAGCAAGAGACCCAGTACTTC.

This clonotype was seen at least ten times. The J gene is TRBJ1-1, the V gene TRBV2, with D unresolved. The length of the CDR3 is 10 residues. The germline V gene encodes CDR1 SNHLY and CDR2 FYNNEI. V was pared by 4 bases and J by 11 bases, with 8 bases between. The CDR3 bases are TGTGCCAGCAGTGGAGAGCCGGCTTTCTTT. Translated, it gives CASSGEPAFF. Looking up the rest from reference TRBV2 and TRBJ1-1 gives the full variable domain: EPEVTQTPSHQVTQMGQEVILRCVPISNHLYFYWYRQILGQKVEFLVSFYNNEISEKSEIFDDQFSVERPDGSNFTLKIRSTKLEDSAMYFCASSGEPAFFGQGTRLTVV.

This clonotype was detected ten times or more. The chain couples TRBV20-1 to TRBJ2-1, with no clear D. Germline V gene sequence: CDR1 DFQATT, CDR2 SNEGSKA (reference sequence). V lost 4 bases to trimming and J lost 8 bases, with 9 bases between them. The CDR3 totals 11 residues. The CDR3 nucleotides are TGCAGTGCTAATGGTCCACATGAGCAGTTCTTC. This sequence encodes CSANGPHEQFF.

This clonotype was recorded many times. The chain links TRBV20-1 to TRBJ1-4; 10 nucleotides align to TRBD1. J lost 7 bases, V lost 4 bases, and 6 bases had no gene match. CDR3 size: 14 residues. CDR1 DFQATT and CDR2 SNEGSKA come from the germline V gene (reference sequence). The CDR3 sequence is CSAMTGGAGEKLFF. The CDR3 region has the DNA TGCAGTGCTATGACAGGGGGCGCAGGTGAAAAACTGTTTTTT.

This chain joins TRBV20-1 and TRBJ2-4; the match to TRBD2 covers 15 bases. The CDR3 sequence is 16 residues long. Germline assignment: CDR1 DFQATT and CDR2 SNEGSKA (reference sequence). For the CDR3, the DNA is TGCAGCTTCTTGGGACTAGCGGGAGGATATGGAAACATTCAGTACTTC. Residues: CSFLGLAGGYGNIQYF.

The chain links TRBV7-8 to TRBJ2-4, with D uncertain. The CDR3 extends over 15 amino acids. The ends were cut back, 1 base at V and 3 bases at J, with 10 bases in the middle. CDR1 and CDR2 (germline): SGHVS, FQNEAQ. The DNA for the CDR3 is TGTGCCAGCAGCTTAGGGCGACATATCAAAAACATTCAGTACTTC. Encoded protein: CASSLGRHIKNIQYF.

V gene TRBV12-3 or TRBV12-4 combines with J gene TRBJ1-1, with D maybe TRBD1 (5 bases). V gave up 6 bases and J gave up 4 bases, with 15 bases separating them. The length of the CDR3 is 14 residues. The CDR3: CASSIVMGVTEAFF. CDR3 nucleotides: TGTGCCAGCAGCATCGTCATGGGGGTCACTGAAGCTTTCTTT.

In its sample, this clonotype was seen a few times. The rearrangement uses TRBV10-2 and TRBJ2-1, with TRBD2 matching 14 bases. This CDR3 is 15 amino acids long. Germline V gives CDR1 WSHSY, CDR2 SAAADI. J lost 7 bases, V lost 9 bases, and 8 bases had no gene match. CDR3 sequence (DNA): TGCGCCAGTACCCCCGGGACTAGCGGGAGAAATGAGCAGTTCTTC. It encodes CASTPGTSGRNEQFF.

This clonotype was picked up many times. The chain employs TRBV6-2 or TRBV6-3 and TRBJ2-5, with D possibly matching TRBD2 (5 bases). This CDR3 is built from 14 residues. Germline CDR1 reads MNHEY; CDR2 reads SVGEGT. V was clipped by 2 bases and J by 2 bases, with 9 bases between them. The CDR3 is CASSYGSSQETQYF. DNA of the CDR3: TGTGCCAGCAGTTACGGGAGTTCGCAAGAGACCCAGTACTTC.